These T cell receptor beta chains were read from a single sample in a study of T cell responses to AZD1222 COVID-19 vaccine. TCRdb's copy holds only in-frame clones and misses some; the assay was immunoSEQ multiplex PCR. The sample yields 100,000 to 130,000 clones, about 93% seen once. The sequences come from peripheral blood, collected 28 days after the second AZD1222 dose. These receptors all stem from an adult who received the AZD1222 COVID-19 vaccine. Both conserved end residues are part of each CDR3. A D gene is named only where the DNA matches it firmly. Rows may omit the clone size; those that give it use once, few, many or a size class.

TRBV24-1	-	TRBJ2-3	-	TGTGCCACCAGTGATGGAAGGGAGGTCCGAGATACGCAGTATTTT	CATSDGREVRDTQYF
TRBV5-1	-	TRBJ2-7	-	TGCGCCAGCAGCTTGGAGGTGGGCTCCTACGAGCAGTACTTC	CASSLEVGSYEQYF
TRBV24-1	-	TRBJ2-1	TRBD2	TGTGCCACCAGTGATTCCGGTCCTAGCGGCCCTCCCAATGAGCAGTTCTTC	CATSDSGPSGPPNEQFF
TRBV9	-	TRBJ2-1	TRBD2	TGTGCCAGCAGCGTAGTGGCTAGCGGGGGGGCGTCCTACAATGAGCAGTTCTTC	CASSVVASGGASYNEQFF
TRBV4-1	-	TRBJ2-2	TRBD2	TGCGCCAGCAGCCACAGACTAGCGGGAGAGAACACCGGGGAGCTGTTTTTT	CASSHRLAGENTGELFF
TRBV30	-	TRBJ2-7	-	TGTGCCTGGAGTGGTGGGGAACGGCACGAGCAGTACTTC	CAWSGGERHEQYF
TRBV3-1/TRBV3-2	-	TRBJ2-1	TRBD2	TGTGCCAGCAGCGCCACTAGCGATGAGCAGTTCTTC	CASSATSDEQFF
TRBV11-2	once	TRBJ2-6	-	TGTGCCAGCAGCTTAGTAGGGACTGGGGCCAACGTCCTGACTTTC	CASSLVGTGANVLTF
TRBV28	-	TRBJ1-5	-	TGTGCCAGCAGTCTTGAACACGGCAATCAGCCCCAGCATTTT	CASSLEHGNQPQHF
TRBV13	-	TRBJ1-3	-	TGTGCCAGCAGCTCTAAGGACTCTGGAAACACCATATATTTT	CASSSKDSGNTIYF
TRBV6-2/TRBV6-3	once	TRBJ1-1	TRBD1	TGTGCCAGCAGTTACGGACAGGGTAACATGAACACTGAAGCTTTCTTT	CASSYGQGNMNTEAFF
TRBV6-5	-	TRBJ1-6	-	TGTGCCAGCGGGCCCGGGGGGCCTAGGAATTCACCCCTCCACTTT	CASGPGGPRNSPLHF
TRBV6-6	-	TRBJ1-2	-	TGTGCCAGCAGTTGGGCGGGGCCCTTCGATGGCTACACCTTC	CASSWAGPFDGYTF
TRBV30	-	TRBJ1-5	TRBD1	TGTGCCTGGAGTGTAGGGACAGTGAATCAGCCCCAGCATTTT	CAWSVGTVNQPQHF
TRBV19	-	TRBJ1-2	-	TGTGCCAGTACCCCCACCCCTGGGGTGCGTGGTGGCTACACCTTC	CASTPTPGVRGGYTF
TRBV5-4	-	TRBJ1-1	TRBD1	TGTGCCAGCAGCCGGGGACAGCCATCGAACACTGAAGCTTTCTTT	CASSRGQPSNTEAFF
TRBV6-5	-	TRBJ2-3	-	TGTGCCAGCACTAGCGCAGATACGCAGTATTTT	CASTSADTQYF
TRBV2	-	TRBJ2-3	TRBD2	TGTGCCAGCACGGGGGGGCGCGGCTCTTATACGCAGTATTTT	CASTGGRGSYTQYF
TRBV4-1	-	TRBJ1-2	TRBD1	TGCGCCAGCAGCCAACAGACAGGGAGCTATGGCTACACCTTC	CASSQQTGSYGYTF
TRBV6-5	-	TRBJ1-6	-	TGTGCCAGCAGGGTGGGCTCACCCCTCCACTTT	CASRVGSPLHF
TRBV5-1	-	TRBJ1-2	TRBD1	TGCGCCAGCAGCTTGGCCAGGGGGGTCAGTGGCTACACCTTC	CASSLARGVSGYTF
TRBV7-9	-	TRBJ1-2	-	TGTGCCAGCAGCTTCACAGGCTATGGCTACACCTTC	CASSFTGYGYTF
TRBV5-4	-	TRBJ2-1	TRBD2	TGTGCCAGCAGCTTGTTTAGCGGGATCTATAATGAGCAGTTCTTC	CASSLFSGIYNEQFF
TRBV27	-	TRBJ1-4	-	TGTGCCAGCAGTCCCCCGGGTTTGGCTAATGAAAAACTGTTTTTT	CASSPPGLANEKLFF
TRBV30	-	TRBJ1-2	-	TGTGCCTGGACCCTAGGGGCAGCCCAGGATGGCTACACCTTC	CAWTLGAAQDGYTF
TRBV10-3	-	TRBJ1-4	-	TGTGCCGCCAGGGCCTCAGGCGATGAAAAACTGTTTTTT	CAARASGDEKLFF
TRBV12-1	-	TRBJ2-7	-	TGTGCCAGCAGCTTTGGCAGGGGGTATGGTTTCGAGCAGTACTTC	CASSFGRGYGFEQYF
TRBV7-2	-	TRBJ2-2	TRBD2	TGTGCCAGCAGCTCAGCCAGCGGGCGGGAGATTCGGTCCGGGGAGCTGTTTTTT	CASSSASGREIRSGELFF